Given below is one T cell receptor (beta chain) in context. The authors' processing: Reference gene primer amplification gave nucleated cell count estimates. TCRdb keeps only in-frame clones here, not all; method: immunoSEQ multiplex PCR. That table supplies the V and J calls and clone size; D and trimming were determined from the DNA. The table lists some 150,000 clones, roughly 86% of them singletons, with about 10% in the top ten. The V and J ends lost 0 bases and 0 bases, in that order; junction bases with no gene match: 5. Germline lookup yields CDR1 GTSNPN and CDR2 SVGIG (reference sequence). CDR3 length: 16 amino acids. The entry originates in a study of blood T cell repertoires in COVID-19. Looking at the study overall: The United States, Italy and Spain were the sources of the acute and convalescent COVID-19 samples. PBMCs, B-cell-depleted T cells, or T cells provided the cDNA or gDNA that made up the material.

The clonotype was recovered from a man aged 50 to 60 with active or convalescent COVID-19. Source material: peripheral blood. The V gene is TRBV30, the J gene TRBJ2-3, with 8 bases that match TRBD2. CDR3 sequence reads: CAWSVGGASSTDTQYF. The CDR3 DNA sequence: TGTGCCTGGAGTGTCGGGGGGGCGTCTAGCACAGATACGCAGTATTTT.